The 31 T cell receptor beta chains listed next were all sequenced from one sample in a study of T cell responses to AZD1222 COVID-19 vaccine. Sequencing was performed with immunoSEQ multiplex PCR; in TCRdb, only in-frame clones are kept and a portion is missing. The sample yields 95,000 to 150,000 clones, around 91% seen once. The sample in question was peripheral blood, obtained on day 0 of AZD1222 vaccination. These receptors came from an adult in good health.

The chain links TRBV18 to TRBJ1-1, with a tentative D call TRBD1 (5 bases). The V end was cut by 3 bases, the J end by 2 bases, with 7 bases between. The germline gives CDR1 KGHSH, CDR2 LQKENI. There are 13 residues in the CDR3. CDR3 nucleotides: TGTGCCAGCTCACCGGGGCCCAACACTGAAGCTTTCTTT. It yields the protein CASSPGPNTEAFF.

This chain uses TRBV19 with TRBJ1-1; D remains unclear. Germline values: CDR1 LNHDA, CDR2 SQIVND (reference sequence). The CDR3 loop spans 12 amino acids. V was cut by 7 bases and J by 1 base, with 7 bases left in between. The CDR3 DNA sequence: TGTGCCAGTAATCTAGGGAACACTGAAGCTTTCTTT. Translated, it gives CASNLGNTEAFF.

This sequence joins TRBV27 and TRBJ1-5; no definite D call. Germline CDR1 is MNHEY and CDR2 is SMNVEV (reference sequence). The V end lost 6 bases, the J end lost 0 bases, and 6 bases lay between the germline ends. The CDR3 extends over 13 amino acids. The CDR3 sequence is CASSPYSNQPQHF. The CDR3 coding sequence is TGTGCCAGCAGCCCGTATAGCAATCAGCCCCAGCATTTT.

The V and J genes are TRBV4-1 and TRBJ1-2; D is unclear. The CDR3 consists of 12 residues. Germline CDR1 is MGHRA and CDR2 is YSYEKL. The V and J ends lost 3 bases and 8 bases respectively, with 10 bases between them. The CDR3 sequence: CASSQELGGYTF. The CDR3 DNA reads TGCGCCAGCAGCCAGGAGCTGGGGGGCTACACCTTC.

The V call is TRBV5-4, the J call TRBJ2-3; the match to TRBD1 covers 7 bases. Per the germline V gene, CDR1 is SGHNT and CDR2 is YYREEE (reference sequence). The CDR3 consists of 15 residues. Trimming removed 3 bases from V and 6 bases from J; junction bases left unmatched: 10. The CDR3 sequence is CASSYDRVIGDTQYF. The CDR3 DNA sequence: TGTGCCAGCAGCTATGACAGGGTGATAGGGGATACGCAGTATTTT.

The chain uses TRBV5-1 and TRBJ2-1; the match to TRBD1 covers 11 bases. V dropped 3 bases and J dropped 2; count of bases not matched to a gene: 4. CDR3 length: 16 residues. CDR1 is SGHRS and CDR2 is YFSETQ in the germline V gene. CDR3 in amino acids: CASSSGTGGPYNEQFF. The DNA of the CDR3 is TGCGCCAGCAGCTCCGGGACAGGGGGGCCCTACAATGAGCAGTTCTTC.

The chain is built from TRBV6-1 and TRBJ2-3; D perhaps matches TRBD1 (6 bases). CDR3 length equals 12 residues. In germline, CDR1 is MNHNS, CDR2 SASEGT. V was cut by 5 bases and J by 7 bases, with 10 bases left in between. The CDR3 coding sequence is TGTGCCAGCAGTACAGGACAGTATACGCAGTATTTT. It is translated as CASSTGQYTQYF.

This chain joins TRBV20-1 and TRBJ1-2, with a possible D match to TRBD1 (6 bases). Germline V gene lookup returns CDR1 DFQATT and CDR2 SNEGSKA (reference sequence). The V and J ends lost 5 bases and 4 bases respectively, with 8 bases between them. The CDR3 spans 11 residues. The CDR3 sequence is CSAVDSYGYTF. DNA of the CDR3: TGCAGTGCTGTGGACAGCTATGGCTACACCTTC.

This clone was detected only once. V usage is TRBV11-3 and J usage is TRBJ1-1; 7 nucleotides match TRBD1. Germline V gene data show CDR1 as SGHNT and CDR2 as YENEEA. The CDR3 runs 15 residues. The V gene end was trimmed by 5 bases and the J gene end by 3 bases; junction bases not matched to a gene: 9. This CDR3 is CASSLDRAGDTEAFF. The DNA for the CDR3 is TGTGCCAGCAGCCTTGACAGGGCTGGGGACACTGAAGCTTTCTTT.

V gene TRBV7-6 combines with J gene TRBJ2-5; tentative D call: TRBD1 (6 bases). CDR1 is SGHVS, CDR2 FNYEAQ, per germline. The CDR3 consists of 14 residues. Trimming removed 5 bases at V and 0 bases at J, with 10 bases between. In nucleotides, the CDR3 is TGTGCCAGCAGCCAACAGGGATACCAAGAGACCCAGTACTTC. This translates into CASSQQGYQETQYF.

The rearrangement joins TRBV6-5 to TRBJ2-1, with 10 nucleotides matching TRBD1. Losses at the gene ends were 6 bases for V and 9 bases for J; bases not matched to a gene: 11. Per the germline V gene, CDR1 is MNHEY and CDR2 is SVGAGI. The CDR3 is 15 amino acids. CDR3 amino acids: CASSATGGDSGEQFF. DNA for the CDR3: TGTGCCAGCAGCGCGACAGGGGGCGATTCGGGTGAGCAGTTCTTC.

The CDR3 DNA is TGTGCCAGCAGTCCCACGTCAGTGGGGACTACTAACTATGGCTACACCTTC. It specifies CASSPTSVGTTNYGYTF. The chain combines TRBV27 with TRBJ1-2, with D tentatively TRBD1 (5 bases). The length of the CDR3 is 17 residues. CDR1 MNHEY and CDR2 SMNVEV come from the germline V gene (reference sequence). V was clipped by 5 bases and J by 0 bases, with 19 bases between them.

This chain connects TRBV12-5 to TRBJ2-7; D perhaps matches TRBD2 (6 bases). V lost 7 bases and J 3 bases, leaving 19 bases between the germline ends. The length of the CDR3 is 15 residues. The germline gives CDR1 LGHNT, CDR2 FRNRAP. The CDR3 loop reads CASALPTGRDYEQYV. The CDR3 nucleotides are TGTGCTAGTGCCCTCCCCACGGGGCGGGACTACGAGCAGTACGTC.

V gene TRBV3-1 (or the pseudogene TRBV3-2) combines with J gene TRBJ1-3, with a possible D match to TRBD1 (5 bases). This CDR3 is 17 amino acids long. The germline CDR1 and CDR2 sequences are LGHDT and YNNKEL (reference sequence). V dropped 1 base and J dropped 3 bases, with 16 bases sitting between them. CDR3 amino acids: CASSQGPPGAFGNTIYF. The CDR3 nucleotides read TGTGCCAGCAGCCAAGGACCCCCCGGGGCCTTTGGAAACACCATATATTTT.

This clone was detected once. The V gene is TRBV19, the J gene TRBJ1-2; D is undetermined. The CDR3 totals 16 residues. Germline loops: CDR1 LNHDA, CDR2 SQIVND (reference sequence). Trimming stripped 3 bases from V and 4 bases from J, with 18 bases between. As DNA, the CDR3 is TGTGCCAGTAGTATGGGGTGGGGTGCCCCTTCCTATGGCTACACCTTC. As protein: CASSMGWGAPSYGYTF.

V gene TRBV28 combines with J gene TRBJ2-2, with D possibly being TRBD2 (6 bases). The CDR3 consists of 14 residues. V lost 6 bases and J lost 1, with 9 bases in between. CDR1 and CDR2 from the germline V gene are MDHEN and SYDVKM. CDR3 loop: CASSSGGNTGELFF. CDR3 nucleotides: TGTGCCAGCAGCTCCGGGGGGAACACCGGGGAGCTGTTTTTT.

The V and J genes are TRBV5-1 and TRBJ1-4, with D possibly being TRBD1 (5 bases). V lost 4 bases and J lost 8, with 18 bases in between. The germline V gene encodes CDR1 SGHRS and CDR2 YFSETQ. The CDR3 extends over 15 amino acids. The CDR3 here is CASSPAGQGREKLFF. CDR3 sequence (DNA): TGCGCCAGCAGCCCGGCGGGGCAGGGCAGAGAAAAACTGTTTTTT.

This sequence joins TRBV11-3 and TRBJ2-1; 11 bases are a match to TRBD2. Germline V gene sequence: CDR1 SGHNT, CDR2 YENEEA. The CDR3 totals 16 residues. V gave up 5 bases and J gave up 7 bases; unmatched junction bases: 10. Written as DNA, the CDR3 is TGTGCCAGCAGCGGGCGACTAGCGGGATTAGTAAATGAGCAGTTCTTC. Translation: CASSGRLAGLVNEQFF.

V is TRBV11-2 and J is TRBJ1-6; D is undetermined. Germline V gives CDR1 SGHAT, CDR2 FQNNGV. V shed 3 bases and J shed 2 bases, with 8 bases lying between them. The CDR3 has 15 amino acids. The CDR3 DNA sequence: TGTGCCAGCAGCTTCGGGAGTACCTATAATTCACCCCTCCACTTT. Translating gives CASSFGSTYNSPLHF.

This chain connects TRBV27 to TRBJ1-3; D uncertain. The germline gives CDR1 MNHEY, CDR2 SMNVEV (reference sequence). The length of the CDR3 is 17 residues. The V gene lost 5 bases and the J gene lost 0 bases, with 17 bases spanning the gap. CDR3 in amino acids: CASSPSGGPSSGNTIYF. The CDR3 DNA sequence: TGTGCCAGCAGTCCCTCTGGAGGCCCTAGCTCTGGAAACACCATATATTTT.

The chain has TRBV27 and TRBJ1-6; D is perhaps TRBD1 (6 bases). V gave up 0 bases and J gave up 8 bases, with 20 bases separating them. Germline loops: CDR1 MNHEY, CDR2 SMNVEV (reference sequence). CDR3 length: 18 residues. The DNA of the CDR3 is TGTGCCAGCAGTTTATCAAGGTCCCGGAAGAAGGGGGATTCACCCCTCCACTTT. It codes for CASSLSRSRKKGDSPLHF.

V and J are TRBV25-1 and TRBJ1-1; D uncertain. V was clipped by 3 bases and J by 1 base, with 3 bases between them. Germline CDR1 MGHDK, CDR2 SYGVNS. CDR3 size: 12 residues. CDR3 nucleotide sequence: TGTGCCAGCAGTGACAAGAACACTGAAGCTTTCTTT. It yields the protein CASSDKNTEAFF.

The chain recombines TRBV7-2 with TRBJ2-2, with TRBD1 matching over 7 bases. The V segment lost 5 bases and the J segment 1 base; nucleotides outside the gene matches: 4. Germline CDR1 and CDR2: SGHTA and FQGNSA. The CDR3 has 15 residues. For the CDR3, the DNA is TGTGCCAGCAGCCCGACAGGGATGAACACCGGGGAGCTGTTTTTT. Translated: CASSPTGMNTGELFF.

This clone was observed once. This chain joins TRBV19 and TRBJ2-1, with 9 bases matching TRBD2. The CDR3 is made up of 15 amino acids. Per germline, CDR1 LNHDA and CDR2 SQIVND (reference sequence). V lost 6 bases, J lost 5 bases, and 8 bases stayed unmatched. Here the CDR3 reads CASSSGSGSDNEQFF. Written as DNA, the CDR3 is TGTGCCAGTAGCTCTGGTAGCGGGAGTGACAATGAGCAGTTCTTC.

The chain recombines TRBV11-2 with TRBJ2-1, with TRBD2 matching over 13 bases. This CDR3 is 19 amino acids long. Germline V gives CDR1 SGHAT, CDR2 FQNNGV. The ends lost 5 bases at V and 5 bases at J; junction bases unmatched: 15. The CDR3 loop reads CASSPGLAGAGWDNNEQFF. CDR3 nucleotides: TGTGCCAGCAGCCCTGGACTAGCGGGGGCTGGGTGGGACAACAATGAGCAGTTCTTC.

The chain uses TRBV12-5 and TRBJ1-6; D remains unclear. The CDR3 runs 14 residues. The V and J ends lost 3 bases and 7 bases respectively, with 10 bases between them. Germline CDR1 is LGHNT and CDR2 is FRNRAP. CDR3 bases: TGTGCTAGTGGTTTCCGGACGGGGAATTCACCCCTCCACTTT. This sequence encodes CASGFRTGNSPLHF.

CDR3 amino acids: CASSPFSGSNTEAFF. The CDR3 region has the DNA TGCGCCAGCAGCCCATTCTCGGGTTCGAACACTGAAGCTTTCTTT. This chain uses TRBV5-1 with TRBJ1-1; the D is unclear. The V gene's germline CDR1 is SGHRS and CDR2 YFSETQ. The CDR3 spans 15 residues. The ends were cut back, 4 bases at V and 1 base at J, with 14 bases in the middle.

The V gene is TRBV6-5, the J gene TRBJ2-7, with TRBD1 as a possible D gene (6 bases). CDR3 length equals 15 residues. Trimming cost V 0 bases and J 1 base, with 10 bases left between them. Germline CDR1 MNHEY, CDR2 SVGAGI. The DNA for the CDR3 is TGTGCCAGCAGTTACTCGATTCAGGGGTCCTACGAGCAGTACTTC. It translates to CASSYSIQGSYEQYF.

The chain links TRBV3-1 (or the pseudogene TRBV3-2) to TRBJ1-1, with TRBD1 identical over 11 bases. The CDR3 totals 16 residues. After removal of 3 bases from V and 5 bases from J, the junction contained 8 bases not matched to a gene. In germline, CDR1 is LGHDT, CDR2 YNNKEL (reference sequence). The CDR3 DNA reads as TGTGCCAGCAGCCAGGCCGGGACAGGGGGGGGGACTGAAGCTTTCTTT. It is translated as CASSQAGTGGGTEAFF.

This clone appeared once. The V gene is TRBV15, the J gene TRBJ1-2; a possible D gene is TRBD1 (5 bases). CDR3 length: 17 residues. Deletions cut 9 bases from V and 4 bases from J, with 27 bases between. In germline, CDR1 is LNHNV, CDR2 YYDKDF (reference sequence). CDR3 in DNA: TGTGCCACACAAGAGTTCAGGGCAACGGTTACCCTCTATGGCTACACCTTC. Encoded protein: CATQEFRATVTLYGYTF. Filled out from reference TRBV15 and TRBJ1-2, the complete variable domain reads DAMVIQNPRYQVTQFGKPVTLSCSQTLNHNVMYWYQQKSSQAPKLLFHYYDKDFNNEADTPDNFQSRRPNTSFCFLDIRSPGLGDTAMYLCATQEFRATVTLYGYTFGSGTRLTVV.

V usage is TRBV5-8 and J usage is TRBJ1-4; TRBD1 might be the D (5 bases). Trimming removed 5 bases from V and 0 bases from J, with 17 bases in between. Per germline, CDR1 SGHTS and CDR2 YDEGEE. The CDR3 consists of 17 residues. CDR3 nucleotides: TGTGCCAGCAGTTATTCGGACACGACCACAACTAATGAAAAACTGTTTTTT. Encoded protein: CASSYSDTTTTNEKLFF.